A selection of T cell receptor beta chains follows, all from one sample in a study of T-cell reconstitution after alpha-beta-depleted transplantation in children. TCRdb analysed the PCR reads with MiXCR anew, one entry per CDR3 protein. The table includes 350,000 to 400,000 distinct CDR3 sequences, about 20% detected once. This specimen was PBMCs from the stem cell graft donor, taken from the stem cell graft. The receptor source for this set is a human donor who donated a stem cell graft to a child with acute myeloid leukemia. The CDR3 runs from the conserved cysteine through the conserved F or W. The order of the fields is clone size, J gene, V gene, D gene, CDR3 protein, CDR3 DNA. D genes are given only for firm matches. Part of the rows lack a size; the others show once, few, many or a class for expanded clones.

>-|TRBJ2-7|TRBV24-1|TRBD1
CATSGPGQGDYEQYF
TGTGCCACCAGTGGCCCGGGACAGGGGGATTACGAGCAGTACTTC
>-|TRBJ2-1|TRBV7-2|TRBD2
CASSVLTSGPYNEQFF
TGTGCCAGCAGCGTCTTGACTAGCGGGCCCTACAATGAGCAGTTCTTC
>few|TRBJ2-2|TRBV7-2|-
CASSLGTSGELFF
TGTGCCAGCAGCTTAGGGACTTCTGGGGAGCTGTTTTTT
>-|TRBJ2-7|TRBV20-1|-
CSARDVPEQYF
TGCAGTGCTAGAGATGTTCCCGAGCAGTACTTC
>-|TRBJ2-5|TRBV5-1|-
CASTSTGSGIETQYF
TGCGCCAGCACTTCGACCGGGAGCGGAATAGAGACCCAGTACTTC
>-|TRBJ1-3|TRBV15|-
CATSRDRGSGNTIYF
TGTGCCACCAGCAGAGATCGGGGCTCTGGAAACACCATATATTTT
>few|TRBJ2-3|TRBV2|TRBD2
CAVEREAPTDTQYF
TGTGCCGTAGAGCGGGAGGCTCCCACAGATACGCAGTATTTT
>-|TRBJ1-1|TRBV18|TRBD1
CASSPPTTGRGTEAFF
TGTGCCAGCTCACCACCGACGACAGGGCGAGGCACTGAAGCTTTCTTT
>few|TRBJ2-1|TRBV9|-
CASSVGGERPPPYSYNEQFF
TGTGCCAGCAGCGTAGGAGGTGAGCGGCCTCCCCCTTATTCCTACAATGAGCAGTTCTTC
>-|TRBJ2-3|TRBV7-8|-
CASSLNPGPSTDTQYF
TGTGCCAGCAGCCTTAATCCGGGACCGAGCACAGATACGCAGTATTTT
>-|TRBJ1-3|TRBV12-3/TRBV12-4|TRBD1
CASSFQVPGQGDTIYF
TGTGCCAGCAGTTTCCAGGTCCCGGGGCAGGGGGACACCATATATTTT
>few|TRBJ1-2|TRBV20-1|-
CSASPLAALNYGYTF
TGCAGTGCTAGCCCTCTCGCAGCACTTAACTATGGCTACACCTTC
>-|TRBJ2-7|TRBV28|-
CASSSSQDYEQYF
TGTGCCAGCAGTTCCTCACAGGATTACGAGCAGTACTTC
>-|TRBJ2-7|TRBV28|-
CASMSAGRSYEQYF
TGTGCCAGCATGTCCGCGGGCAGGTCCTACGAGCAGTACTTC
>few|TRBJ1-5|TRBV4-1|-
CASSPEGGTQPQHF
TGCGCCAGCAGCCCGGAGGGGGGGACTCAGCCCCAGCATTTT
>-|TRBJ2-5|TRBV6-1|-
CASKKALATWETQYF
TGTGCCAGCAAAAAAGCCCTAGCGACTTGGGAGACCCAGTACTTC
>-|TRBJ1-2|TRBV11-2|TRBD1
CASSLQRTGGNYGYTF
TGTGCCAGCAGCTTACAGCGGACAGGGGGAAACTATGGCTACACCTTC
>-|TRBJ2-2|TRBV4-3|-
CASSQDSGFGELFF
TGCGCCAGCAGCCAAGATTCCGGCTTCGGGGAGCTGTTTTTT
>few|TRBJ2-7|TRBV28|TRBD1
CASKTMPGQAYEQYF
TGTGCCAGCAAGACCATGCCGGGACAGGCATACGAGCAGTACTTC
>-|TRBJ2-3|TRBV10-3|TRBD1
CAISPLTGIGTDTQYF
TGTGCCATCAGTCCCCTGACAGGGATCGGCACAGATACGCAGTATTTT
>many|TRBJ2-2|TRBV12-3/TRBV12-4|-
CASSRDPATGELFF
TGTGCCAGCAGCCGTGACCCAGCCACCGGGGAGCTGTTTTTT
>many|TRBJ2-1|TRBV29-1|-
CSVVGPRGYNEQFF
TGCAGCGTTGTGGGTCCCAGGGGTTACAATGAGCAGTTCTTC
>many|TRBJ2-5|TRBV4-1|TRBD2
CASSQALAGETQYF
TGCGCCAGCAGCCAAGCACTAGCGGGAGAGACCCAGTACTTC
>-|TRBJ2-4|TRBV10-3|TRBD2
CAISEVLDGLAGVNIQYF
TGTGCCATCAGTGAGGTGCTCGACGGCCTAGCGGGAGTCAACATTCAGTACTTC
>many|TRBJ2-7|TRBV6-2/TRBV6-3|TRBD2
CASRSRTRGYEQYF
TGTGCCAGCAGATCTCGGACTAGGGGATACGAGCAGTACTTC
>-|TRBJ1-4|TRBV29-1|TRBD1
CSVEMPGGVSNEKLFF
TGCAGCGTTGAAATGCCAGGGGGAGTTTCTAATGAAAAACTGTTTTTT
>-|TRBJ1-1|TRBV2|-
CASSEGQDTEAFF
TGTGCCAGCAGTGAAGGACAGGACACTGAAGCTTTCTTT
>few|TRBJ2-1|TRBV4-2|-
CASSQGSGTPRRGNEQFF
TGTGCCAGCAGCCAAGGATCCGGGACCCCGAGACGAGGCAATGAGCAGTTCTTC